The rows below give T cell receptor beta chains drawn from one sample of a study of T cell responses to AZD1222 COVID-19 vaccine. Repertoires were generated with immunoSEQ multiplex PCR, while TCRdb's copy carries only in-frame clones and drops some. The table lists about 140,000 clones, under 95% of them singletons, with 7.5% to 9.5% in the top ten. Sequenced material: peripheral blood, taken on day 0 of AZD1222 vaccination. The receptors shown here come from an adult in good health. Both conserved end residues are part of each CDR3. A D gene is named only where the DNA matches it firmly. For some rows the clone size is stated as once, few or many, or as a class when expanded; others skip it.

v_gene	abundance	d_gene	j_gene	len	CDR3nt	CDR3aa
TRBV19	NA	NA	TRBJ1-6	16	TGTGCCAGCCTAAGACTAGGGGACACCCGCAATTCACCCCTCCACTTT	CASLRLGDTRNSPLHF
TRBV10-3	NA	TRBD1	TRBJ2-7	13	TGTGCCATCAGGGGACAGGCCGGGAACGAGCAGTACTTC	CAIRGQAGNEQYF
TRBV3-1/TRBV3-2	NA	TRBD1	TRBJ1-2	14	TGTGCCAGCAGCCAACCAGGGACAGGGAGCGGCTACACCTTC	CASSQPGTGSGYTF
TRBV5-5	NA	NA	TRBJ1-1	17	TGTGCCAGCACCGAGTTTTACCCGACAGTCCCCAACACTGAAGCTTTCTTT	CASTEFYPTVPNTEAFF
TRBV11-2	NA	NA	TRBJ1-3	13	TGTGCCAGCAGCTTACGGGGAGTGGGCACCATATATTTT	CASSLRGVGTIYF
TRBV30	NA	NA	TRBJ1-1	13	TGTGCCTGGACCCTGGGGATGAACACTGAAGCTTTCTTT	CAWTLGMNTEAFF
TRBV6-6	few	NA	TRBJ1-2	14	TGTGCCTGCTTTCTTCCCGACGGGGACTATGGCTACACCTTC	CACFLPDGDYGYTF
TRBV7-9	NA	TRBD1	TRBJ1-2	14	TGTGCCAGCAGCCGGGACAGGGGGCAGGCTGGCTACACCTTC	CASSRDRGQAGYTF
TRBV7-9	NA	NA	TRBJ1-3	18	TGTGCCAGCAGCTCCGTTCATAGGGGGATTTTCTCTGGAAACACCATATATTTT	CASSSVHRGIFSGNTIYF
TRBV5-1	once	TRBD1	TRBJ1-1	15	TGCGCCAGCAGCTTAGGCAATACAGGGGGCGATGAAGCTTTCTTT	CASSLGNTGGDEAFF
TRBV30	NA	TRBD1	TRBJ2-2	16	TGTGCCTGGAGTGCCCGGGACAGGGGCGTCACCGGGGAGCTGTTTTTT	CAWSARDRGVTGELFF
TRBV24-1	NA	NA	TRBJ2-1	13	TGTGCCACCAGTGATTTGCGGGGGAATGAGCAGTTCTTC	CATSDLRGNEQFF
TRBV4-1	NA	NA	TRBJ2-7	15	TGCGCCAGCAGCCCTCGGGCAGGAGATGGGTACGAGCAGTACTTC	CASSPRAGDGYEQYF
TRBV19	NA	NA	TRBJ2-3	11	TGTGCCAGCAGTCCCGGTGATACGCAGTATTTT	CASSPGDTQYF
TRBV28	NA	NA	TRBJ1-4	15	TGTGCCAGCAGTCCCCTACAGGGTGGGGGTGAAAAACTGTTTTTT	CASSPLQGGGEKLFF
TRBV4-1	NA	NA	TRBJ2-1	15	TGCGCCAGAAACCGGAAGGGGAAAGCCTACAATGAGCAGTTCTTC	CARNRKGKAYNEQFF
TRBV4-2	NA	NA	TRBJ1-1	15	TGTGCCAGCAGCCAAGATCTGGGGGGCTGGGGTGAAGCTTTCTTT	CASSQDLGGWGEAFF
TRBV6-1	once	NA	TRBJ1-4	16	TGTGCCAGCAGTGCACTTCAAGGGGGGATTATCAAAAAACTGTTTTTT	CASSALQGGIIKKLFF
TRBV15	NA	NA	TRBJ1-1	12	TGTGCCACCAGCCCTAGGGGCACTGAAGCTTTCTTT	CATSPRGTEAFF
TRBV7-2	NA	NA	TRBJ1-2	15	TGTGCCAGCAGCTACTCCCTTTCCGGGGGATATGGCTACACCTTC	CASSYSLSGGYGYTF
TRBV2	NA	NA	TRBJ2-7	13	TGTGCCAGCAGCGACTACCAGGACGGCGAGCAGTACTTC	CASSDYQDGEQYF
TRBV7-3	NA	NA	TRBJ2-3	15	TGTGCCAGCAGCTTAAACGGGGGCAGTGGGGATACGCAGTATTTT	CASSLNGGSGDTQYF
TRBV2	NA	NA	TRBJ1-2	14	TGTGCCAGTCTAGACAGGCAAGCAAACTATGGCTACACCTTC	CASLDRQANYGYTF
TRBV5-1	once	NA	TRBJ2-7	14	TGCGCCAGCAGGGGTAGGGCTGACTCCTACGAGCAGTACTTC	CASRGRADSYEQYF
TRBV9	NA	TRBD1	TRBJ1-1	18	TGTGCCAGCAGCGTAGGTCCCCTTCCTTGGACAGGCGACACTGAAGCTTTCTTT	CASSVGPLPWTGDTEAFF
TRBV4-1	NA	TRBD1	TRBJ1-2	17	TGCGCCAGCAGCCAAGGGCTTCGGGACAGGGGATTAAGGGGCTACACCTTC	CASSQGLRDRGLRGYTF
TRBV19	few	NA	TRBJ1-3	16	TGTGCCAGTAGTATAGGGGGAACCGCCTCTGGAAACACCATATATTTT	CASSIGGTASGNTIYF
TRBV10-3	NA	TRBD1	TRBJ1-1	13	TGTGCCATCAGTGGACAGGGGAGGACTGAAGCTTTCTTT	CAISGQGRTEAFF
TRBV5-1	NA	NA	TRBJ1-4	14	TGCGCCAGCAGCTCGATGGGGGTAGAAGAAAAACTGTTTTTT	CASSSMGVEEKLFF
TRBV27	NA	TRBD1	TRBJ1-2	14	TGTGCCAGCAGCCCCAGGGGGCTGGGCTATGGCTACACCTTC	CASSPRGLGYGYTF
TRBV11-2	NA	NA	TRBJ2-3	15	TGTGCCAGCAGCCGCCTCTTTGGGGGCACAGATACGCAGTATTTT	CASSRLFGGTDTQYF
TRBV11-2	NA	TRBD1	TRBJ1-1	16	TGTGCCAGCAGCCGACGGGACAGCGCGGGGGGCACTGAAGCTTTCTTT	CASSRRDSAGGTEAFF
TRBV6-2/TRBV6-3	NA	TRBD1	TRBJ1-5	17	TGTGCCAGCAGTTACGTACTTTCTACAGGGGGCAGTCAGCCCCAGCATTTT	CASSYVLSTGGSQPQHF
TRBV19	NA	TRBD1	TRBJ1-4	14	TGTGCCAGTACCCCCGGGACAGGCCGCGAAAAACTGTTTTTT	CASTPGTGREKLFF
TRBV19	NA	TRBD1	TRBJ2-7	14	TGTGCCAGTAGTCCGGGGACAGGTTCCTACGAGCAGTACTTC	CASSPGTGSYEQYF
TRBV6-5	NA	TRBD1	TRBJ2-1	13	TGTGCCAGCAGTCCCCGACAGGGTCTCGAGCAGTTCTTC	CASSPRQGLEQFF
TRBV4-3	once	NA	TRBJ1-4	13	TGCGCCAGCAGCACCACGGTAATCGAAAAACTGTTTTTT	CASSTTVIEKLFF